This T cell receptor beta chain was recorded in a study of OX40 agonist ivuxolimab in advanced cancers. On the study more broadly: Patients enrolled in dose escalation were diagnosed with hepatocellular carcinoma, melanoma, renal cell or head and neck cancer.

Libraries were prepared by immunoSEQ multiplex PCR; TCRdb keeps only in-frame clonotypes and omits some of them. The sample comprises approximately 52,000 clones, 70% to 80% of which are singletons, and roughly 2% rests with the top ten. Autoimmune disease history or systemic immunosuppression meant exclusion. Blood samples were obtained at baseline, cycle 4 day 1, and cycle 7 day 1. Sequences were derived from CD4+ or CD8+ T cells sorted from blood, sampled in a trial of the OX40 agonist ivuxolimab. This receptor was identified in an adult with an advanced solid tumor such as melanoma, head and neck, liver or kidney cancer.

The CDR3 DNA sequence: TGTGCCAGCAGTTACTCCAGGGGGCACACTGAAGCTTTCTTT. Translated: CASSYSRGHTEAFF. The chain employs TRBV6-5 and TRBJ1-1; TRBD1 aligns across 8 bases. This CDR3 is built from 14 residues. In germline, CDR1 is MNHEY, CDR2 SVGAGI. J lost 3 bases, V lost 0 bases, and 0 bases had no gene match.